This passage covers 23 T cell receptor beta chains from one sample sequenced in a study of neurological immune-mediated disorders. TCRdb re-derived calls from the 5' RACE reads in MiXCR, one entry per CDR3 protein. The top ten clones hold roughly a third of a sample with around 20,000 distinct CDR3 sequences, around a quarter of them seen once. Sequences were obtained from PBMCs. These receptor sequences come from a man aged 45 to 65 with HTLV-1-associated myelopathy (HAM/TSP).

The rearrangement links TRBV5-6 to TRBJ2-7; unclear D gene. Germline CDR1 is SGHDT and CDR2 is YYEEEE. The CDR3 is 12 amino acids. V was shortened by 1 base and J by 7 bases, with 9 bases between the two germline ends. The CDR3 here is CASSLLRGEQYF. The CDR3 DNA reads TGTGCCAGCAGCTTGTTGCGTGGAGAGCAGTACTTC.

This clonotype was counted ten times or more. The V gene is TRBV15, the J gene TRBJ1-1, with D uncertain. CDR3 length equals 14 residues. The V and J ends lost 8 bases and 1 base respectively, with 14 bases between them. Germline lookup yields CDR1 LNHNV and CDR2 YYDKDF (reference sequence). CDR3 in DNA: TGTGCCACCGGTAGAGCAGGCGCGAACACTGAAGCTTTCTTT. This sequence encodes CATGRAGANTEAFF.

V and J are TRBV20-1 and TRBJ2-1; possibly TRBD2 for D (6 bases). This CDR3 contains 14 residues. CDR1 DFQATT and CDR2 SNEGSKA come from the germline V gene (reference sequence). The V end was cut by 3 bases, the J end by 7 bases, with 16 bases between. The CDR3 sequence is CSASGDSKGNEQFF. CDR3 in DNA: TGCAGTGCTAGTGGGGACTCCAAGGGAAATGAGCAGTTCTTC.

This clonotype has a handful of counts. This CDR3 is CASSPPDRDDIQYF. Written as DNA, the CDR3 is TGTGCCAGTAGTCCCCCCGACAGGGACGACATTCAGTACTTC. V is TRBV19 and J is TRBJ2-4; 7 positions match TRBD1. This CDR3 has 14 residues. Germline V CDR1 and CDR2: LNHDA, SQIVND (reference sequence). With 5 bases clipped from V and 8 bases from J, the junction kept 9 bases outside the gene matches.

By proportion, this clonotype is medium-sized (0.01 to 0.1%). The chain recombines TRBV20-1 with TRBJ1-1; maybe TRBD1 (5 bases). The CDR3 extends over 11 amino acids. Germline CDR1 and CDR2: DFQATT and SNEGSKA (reference sequence). V was shortened by 3 bases and J by 10 bases, with 12 bases between the two germline ends. CDR3 DNA sequence: TGCAGTGCTAGCGGGGGGACTTCAGCTTTCTTT. It yields the protein CSASGGTSAFF.

This clonotype occurred a few times. This chain links TRBV7-3 with TRBJ1-5; D not certain. Trimming left V 5 bases short and J 5 bases short, with 16 bases between. The CDR3 is made up of 15 amino acids. CDR1 is SGHTA and CDR2 is FQGTGA in the germline V gene. The CDR3 loop reads CASSPQVPSDQPQHF. The CDR3 DNA reads TGTGCCAGCAGCCCGCAGGTCCCCTCAGATCAGCCCCAGCATTTT. The full variable domain, rest sourced from reference TRBV7-3 and TRBJ1-5, is GAGVSQTPSNKVTEKGKYVELRCDPISGHTALYWYRQSLGQGPEFLIYFQGTGAADDSGLPNDRFFAVRPEGSVSTLKIQRTERGDSAVYLCASSPQVPSDQPQHFGDGTRLSIL.

V gene TRBV15 combines with J gene TRBJ2-1; the match to TRBD2 covers 10 bases. CDR3 length equals 15 residues. CDR1 is LNHNV, CDR2 YYDKDF, per germline (reference sequence). V trimming: 3 bases; J trimming: 6 bases; junction bases outside the gene matches: 5. The CDR3 protein is CATSRIAGGFNEQFF. CDR3 sequence (DNA): TGTGCCACCAGCAGGATAGCGGGGGGTTTCAATGAGCAGTTCTTC.

The chain employs TRBV5-5 and TRBJ2-1, with 8 positions matching TRBD2. Losses at the gene ends were 4 bases for V and 2 bases for J; bases not matched to a gene: 8. Germline lookup yields CDR1 SGHKS and CDR2 YYEKEE (reference sequence). The CDR3 spans 16 residues. The CDR3 region is CASSTQLAAAYNEQFF. As DNA, the CDR3 is TGTGCCAGCAGCACCCAACTAGCGGCCGCCTACAATGAGCAGTTCTTC.

This clonotype was seen only a few times. The chain joins TRBV20-1 to TRBJ2-1; TRBD2 might be the D (5 bases). This CDR3 has 15 residues. V was clipped by 0 bases and J by 7 bases, with 16 bases between them. Germline V gives CDR1 DFQATT, CDR2 SNEGSKA (reference sequence). The CDR3 spells CSAREPAAQRNEQFF. CDR3 in DNA: TGCAGTGCTAGAGAACCGGCGGCCCAGCGGAATGAGCAGTTCTTC.

This clonotype is labeled as medium-sized. The chain uses TRBV7-9 and TRBJ2-2; TRBD2 might be the D (6 bases). Germline-derived CDR1 and CDR2 are SEHNR and FQNEAQ (reference sequence). Trimming pared 4 bases from V and 5 bases from J, leaving 14 bases between. This CDR3 region has 15 residues. Here the CDR3 reads CASSSGRERTGELFF. For the CDR3, the DNA is TGTGCCAGCAGCTCTGGACGGGAGAGAACCGGGGAGCTGTTTTTT.

The chain uses TRBV28 and TRBJ1-5; D might be TRBD1 (5 bases). The CDR3 length is 14 residues. Per the germline V gene, CDR1 is MDHEN and CDR2 is SYDVKM. V lost 3 bases and J lost 3, with 9 bases in between. The CDR3 sequence is CASSFADINQPQHF. CDR3 nucleotide sequence: TGTGCCAGCAGTTTCGCGGACATCAATCAGCCCCAGCATTTT.

The rearrangement uses TRBV9 and TRBJ2-7, with D perhaps matching TRBD1 (5 bases). The germline V gene encodes CDR1 SGDLS and CDR2 YYNGEE. The CDR3 extends over 14 amino acids. V was shortened by 4 bases and J by 1 base, with 12 bases between the two germline ends. CDR3 protein: CASSPDPGSYEQYF. The CDR3 DNA reads TGTGCCAGCAGCCCAGACCCAGGGTCCTACGAGCAGTACTTC.

Relative to its sample, this clonotype is large (0.1 to 1%). The V gene is TRBV5-1, the J gene TRBJ2-1; unclear D gene. CDR1 is SGHRS and CDR2 is YFSETQ in the germline V gene. The length of the CDR3 is 13 residues. The V gene lost 5 bases and the J gene lost 10 bases, with 16 bases spanning the gap. This chain's CDR3 is CASRYTGPGEQFF. The CDR3 coding sequence is TGCGCCAGCAGGTACACTGGGCCCGGGGAGCAGTTCTTC.

By sample fraction, this clonotype is medium-sized (0.01 to 0.1%). The chain joins TRBV20-1 to TRBJ2-3, with 12 bases fitting TRBD2. The CDR3 runs 18 residues. The germline CDR1 and CDR2 sequences are DFQATT and SNEGSKA (reference sequence). The V and J ends lost 0 bases and 4 bases, in that order; junction bases with no gene match: 11. The CDR3 loop is CSARDDWLAGGLSDTQYF. As DNA, the CDR3 is TGCAGTGCTAGAGACGATTGGCTAGCGGGGGGGCTATCAGATACGCAGTATTTT.

In this sample, this clonotype turned up a few times. The V call is TRBV7-2, the J call TRBJ2-7, with 13 bases matching TRBD2. J gave up 3 bases and V 0 bases, and 2 bases lay outside the gene matches. Germline CDR1 and CDR2: SGHTA and FQGNSA. This CDR3 has 16 residues. The CDR3 loop is CASSLAGLAGNYEQYF. As DNA, the CDR3 is TGTGCCAGCAGCTTAGCGGGACTAGCGGGGAACTACGAGCAGTACTTC.

The chain uses TRBV5-1 and TRBJ2-3; maybe TRBD1 (5 bases). The ends were cut back, 1 base at V and 3 bases at J, with 9 bases in the middle. CDR3 length: 14 residues. Germline V gene sequence: CDR1 SGHRS, CDR2 YFSETQ. The CDR3 region is CASSLKGVTDTQYF. CDR3 nucleotide sequence: TGCGCCAGCAGCTTGAAAGGGGTGACAGATACGCAGTATTTT.

This clonotype is medium-sized (0.01 to 0.1%) by share. The V call is TRBV20-1, the J call TRBJ2-1; weak D call: TRBD2 (6 bases). CDR3 size: 16 residues. V shed 3 bases and J shed 0 bases, with 15 bases lying between them. The V gene's germline CDR1 is DFQATT and CDR2 SNEGSKA (reference sequence). DNA of the CDR3: TGCAGTGCTAGGACGCACGCGGGGAGCTCCTACAATGAGCAGTTCTTC. This translates into CSARTHAGSSYNEQFF.

In its sample, this clonotype was seen a few times. The chain has TRBV20-1 and TRBJ1-2; TRBD1 aligns across 8 bases. CDR1 DFQATT and CDR2 SNEGSKA come from the germline V gene (reference sequence). The V gene end was trimmed by 3 bases and the J gene end by 4 bases; junction bases not matched to a gene: 7. The CDR3 runs to 14 residues. The CDR3 bases are TGCAGTGCTAGTCAACTCGGACAGGGCTATGGCTACACCTTC. This translates into CSASQLGQGYGYTF.

The chain joins TRBV9 to TRBJ2-7; 9 nucleotides align to TRBD2. Losses at the gene ends were 4 bases for V and 4 bases for J; bases not matched to a gene: 6. The CDR3 has 14 amino acids. Germline V gene data show CDR1 as SGDLS and CDR2 as YYNGEE. CDR3 residues: CASSRGGAFYEQYF. Here the CDR3 DNA reads TGTGCCAGCAGCCGCGGGGGGGCCTTTTACGAGCAGTACTTC.

CDR3 in amino acids: CASSRGQLNTEAFF. CDR3 nucleotide sequence: TGTGCCAGTAGTAGAGGACAGTTGAACACTGAAGCTTTCTTT. The genes are TRBV19 and TRBJ1-1; possibly TRBD1 for D (6 bases). This CDR3 comprises 14 residues. V dropped 4 bases and J dropped 0 bases, with 9 bases sitting between them. Germline assignment: CDR1 LNHDA and CDR2 SQIVND (reference sequence).

The sample holds a few counts of this clonotype. The rearrangement uses TRBV6-6 and TRBJ2-5; 7 nucleotides line up with TRBD2. In germline, CDR1 is MNHNY, CDR2 SVGAGI (reference sequence). J lost 1 base, V lost 8 bases, and 10 bases had no gene match. The CDR3 has 15 amino acids. In nucleotides, the CDR3 is TGTGCCAGCCGATGCTTGGCGGGGGTCCAAGAGACCCAGTACTTC. This sequence encodes CASRCLAGVQETQYF.

This clonotype has ten or more counts. This chain joins TRBV20-1 and TRBJ1-6; D not certain. V was shortened by 0 bases and J by 7 bases, with 16 bases between the two germline ends. This CDR3 is built from 16 residues. Per the germline V gene, CDR1 is DFQATT and CDR2 is SNEGSKA (reference sequence). DNA of the CDR3: TGCAGTGCTAGAGATTCGAAGGGCTTGGGGAATTCACCCCTCCACTTT. Translation: CSARDSKGLGNSPLHF.

The chain is built from TRBV29-1 and TRBJ1-3, with D perhaps TRBD1 (6 bases). The CDR3 covers 14 residues. V lost 4 bases to trimming and J lost 0 bases, with 10 bases between them. CDR1 is SQVTM and CDR2 is ANQGSEA in the germline V gene. CDR3 protein: CSVVGADSGNTIYF. CDR3 nucleotide sequence: TGCAGCGTTGTGGGGGCCGACTCTGGAAACACCATATATTTT.